Shown below are 15 T cell receptor beta chains from a single sample sequenced in a study of blood T cells in healthy people across ages (dated by TCRdb to the mid-2010s). The protocol used for the library was 5' RACE. A second PCR of roughly 7 to 12 cycles was run with a J-beta primer mix and a sample-barcoded 5' primer. Starting from the raw public reads, TCRdb applied fastp trimming at Q25, assembled clones with MiXCR and retained in-frame beta chains. Rows are combined by CDR3 protein, so each entry shows the most common genes and DNA. Here the sample has around 1,900,000 distinct CDR3 sequences; roughly two fifths occur a single time. Under 25% of the sample is in the top ten clones. Input material: blood. Receptor source: a human donor in good health.

This sequence joins TRBV12-3 or TRBV12-4 and TRBJ1-4; D is ambiguous. The CDR3 runs 14 residues. Trimming removed 7 bases from V and 3 bases from J, with 12 bases in between. CDR3 nucleotide sequence: TGTGCCAGCACCTCAACAGCAGCTAATGAAAAACTGTTTTTT. It specifies CASTSTAANEKLFF.

The rearrangement joins TRBV7-2 to TRBJ2-6; 8 bases align to TRBD1. Germline V gene data show CDR1 as SGHTA and CDR2 as FQGNSA. This CDR3 is built from 17 residues. The ends lost 5 bases at V and 0 bases at J; junction bases unmatched: 6. CDR3 coding DNA: TGTGCCAGCAGCCGGACAGGGCGCTCCTCTGGGGCCAACGTCCTGACTTTC. It codes for CASSRTGRSSGANVLTF.

This chain links TRBV25-1 with TRBJ1-5; D might be TRBD1 (5 bases). The length of the CDR3 is 14 residues. Germline CDR1 MGHDK, CDR2 SYGVNS. The V end was cut by 2 bases, the J end by 9 bases, with 14 bases between. The CDR3 spells CASSEKERGWPQHF. The CDR3 coding sequence is TGTGCCAGCAGTGAAAAAGAGAGGGGCTGGCCCCAGCATTTT. Complete variable domain (other parts from reference TRBV25-1 and TRBJ1-5): EADIYQTPRYLVIGTGKKITLECSQTMGHDKMYWYQQDPGMELHLIHYSYGVNSTEKGDLSSESTVSRIRTEHFPLTLESARPSHTSQYLCASSEKERGWPQHFGDGTRLSIL.

This clonotype was detected a few times. V usage is TRBV29-1 and J usage is TRBJ2-1, with D maybe TRBD2 (6 bases). Trimming stripped 6 bases from V and 4 bases from J, with 19 bases between. The germline V gene has CDR1 SQVTM and CDR2 ANQGSEA. The CDR3 has 15 residues. CDR3 in DNA: TGCAGCGTGGTTCCTGCGGGGCGATCGTACAATGAGCAGTTCTTC. Its translation: CSVVPAGRSYNEQFF.

The chain has TRBV12-5 and TRBJ1-1; possible D gene TRBD1, 5 bases. Trimming pared 6 bases from V and 4 bases from J, leaving 12 bases between. Germline V gene sequence: CDR1 LGHNT, CDR2 FRNRAP. The CDR3 totals 13 residues. The CDR3 bases are TGTGCTAGTGGGGGGGAAAGTGGCACTGAAGCTTTCTTT. Translation gives CASGGESGTEAFF.

Of note for this clonotype: This may stem from a read error, because a much larger clone lies one nucleotide away. J is TRBJ2-1 and V is TRBV6-5, with 8 bases that match TRBD2. The CDR3 is made up of 13 amino acids. Germline V gene lookup returns CDR1 MNHEY and CDR2 SVGAGI. Trimming took 11 bases from V and 6 from J; bases not matched to a gene: 9. The chain's CDR3 is CAARGLVCNEQFF. The CDR3 DNA reads TGTGCCGCGAGGGGACTAGTTTGCAATGAGCAGTTCTTC.

V and J are TRBV29-1 and TRBJ1-1, with 8 bases fitting TRBD1. Germline CDR1 SQVTM, CDR2 ANQGSEA. With V trimmed by 7 bases and J by 7 bases, 8 bases remained unmatched. The CDR3 consists of 12 residues. The CDR3 region is CSAAWTGIEAFF. CDR3 nucleotides: TGCAGCGCCGCCTGGACAGGGATTGAAGCTTTCTTT. Drawing the rest from reference TRBV29-1 and TRBJ1-1, the complete variable domain is SAVISQKPSRDICQRGTSLTIQCQVDSQVTMMFWYRQQPGQSLTLIATANQGSEATYESGFVIDKFPISRPNLTFSTLTVSNMSPEDSSIYLCSAAWTGIEAFFGQGTRLTVV.

This clonotype was detected a few times. This chain joins TRBV5-1 and TRBJ2-7, with a weak D call TRBD1 (6 bases). V dropped 1 base and J dropped 2 bases, with 16 bases sitting between them. This CDR3 region has 16 residues. Germline CDR1 SGHRS, CDR2 YFSETQ. The CDR3 region is CASSLHDRLTPYEQYF. CDR3 sequence (DNA): TGCGCCAGCAGCTTGCACGACAGGCTTACCCCCTACGAGCAGTACTTC.

The rearrangement links TRBV29-1 to TRBJ1-2; D perhaps matches TRBD1 (6 bases). The CDR3 has 14 residues. CDR1 and CDR2 (germline): SQVTM, ANQGSEA. V gave up 3 bases and J gave up 4 bases, with 15 bases separating them. The DNA of the CDR3 is TGCAGCGTTGAGATCCCCGGCAGGGGCTATGGCTACACCTTC. Encoded protein: CSVEIPGRGYGYTF. The full variable domain, completed using reference TRBV29-1 and TRBJ1-2, is SAVISQKPSRDICQRGTSLTIQCQVDSQVTMMFWYRQQPGQSLTLIATANQGSEATYESGFVIDKFPISRPNLTFSTLTVSNMSPEDSSIYLCSVEIPGRGYGYTFGSGTRLTVV.

This sequence joins TRBV4-3 and TRBJ2-7; maybe TRBD2 (5 bases). The CDR3 is 16 amino acids. V lost 0 bases to trimming and J lost 0 bases, with 12 bases between them. Germline V gives CDR1 LGHNA, CDR2 YSLEER. This chain's CDR3 is CASSQEREGSSYEQYF. In DNA form, the CDR3 reads TGCGCCAGCAGCCAAGAAAGAGAGGGAAGCTCCTACGAGCAGTACTTC.

This clonotype was seen a handful of times. The J gene is TRBJ2-5, the V gene TRBV27; D is tentatively TRBD1 or TRBD2 (5 bases each). The assigned J gene may be wrong: the sequence end matches TRBJ2-7 better. CDR3 length equals 14 residues. CDR1 and CDR2 from the germline V gene are MNHEY and SMNVEV (reference sequence). As DNA, the CDR3 is TGTGCCAGCAGTTTGTTTGTCGGGGCTTACGAGCAGTACTTC. This translates into CASSLFVGAYEQYF.

The chain employs TRBV5-1 and TRBJ2-5, with D tentatively TRBD1 (5 bases). The tail of the sequence fits TRBJ2-7 better, so the J call may be wrong. The CDR3 runs 15 residues. The germline CDR1 and CDR2 sequences are SGHRS and YFSETQ. CDR3: CASSLVVSGIGEQYF. DNA of the CDR3: TGCGCCAGCAGCTTGGTGGTTTCAGGGATCGGCGAGCAGTACTTC.

The chain joins TRBV7-2 to TRBJ1-5; possibly TRBD1 for D (6 bases). CDR1 is SGHTA and CDR2 is FQGNSA in the germline V gene. This CDR3 contains 16 residues. Trimming cost V 2 bases and J 0 bases, with 11 bases left between them. CDR3 bases: TGTGCCAGCAGCTTACAGACAGGACTTAGCAATCAGCCCCAGCATTTT. This translates into CASSLQTGLSNQPQHF. The full variable domain, rest sourced from reference TRBV7-2 and TRBJ1-5, is GAGVSQSPSNKVTEKGKDVELRCDPISGHTALYWYRQSLGQGLEFLIYFQGNSAPDKSGLPSDRFSAERTGGSVSTLTIQRTQQEDSAVYLCASSLQTGLSNQPQHFGDGTRLSIL.

The chain has TRBV20-1 and TRBJ2-4; D may be TRBD2 (6 bases). Germline V gene data show CDR1 as DFQATT and CDR2 as SNEGSKA (reference sequence). The length of the CDR3 is 14 residues. V was shortened by 0 bases and J by 13 bases, with 19 bases between the two germline ends. CDR3 amino acids: CSARDSREGREQYF. DNA of the CDR3: TGCAGTGCTAGAGATTCCAGGGAAGGTCGGGAGCAGTACTTC.

As concerns this clonotype: This may be a read error: a much more frequent sequence differs by one nucleotide. V usage is TRBV29-1 and J usage is TRBJ2-4, with TRBD2 matching 12 bases. This CDR3 has 16 amino acids. The V segment lost 4 bases and the J segment 13 bases; nucleotides outside the gene matches: 17. Germline V gives CDR1 SQVTM, CDR2 ANQGSEA. The CDR3 region has the DNA TGCAGCGTTGGACTAGCGGGGGCGTTATCCTACAATGAGCAGTACTTC. Translation: CSVGLAGALSYNEQYF. The complete variable domain, with remaining parts taken from reference TRBV29-1 and TRBJ2-4, reads SAVISQKPSRDICQRGTSLTIQCQVDSQVTMMFWYRQQPGQSLTLIATANQGSEATYESGFVIDKFPISRPNLTFSTLTVSNMSPEDSSIYLCSVGLAGALSYNEQYFGAGTRLSVL.